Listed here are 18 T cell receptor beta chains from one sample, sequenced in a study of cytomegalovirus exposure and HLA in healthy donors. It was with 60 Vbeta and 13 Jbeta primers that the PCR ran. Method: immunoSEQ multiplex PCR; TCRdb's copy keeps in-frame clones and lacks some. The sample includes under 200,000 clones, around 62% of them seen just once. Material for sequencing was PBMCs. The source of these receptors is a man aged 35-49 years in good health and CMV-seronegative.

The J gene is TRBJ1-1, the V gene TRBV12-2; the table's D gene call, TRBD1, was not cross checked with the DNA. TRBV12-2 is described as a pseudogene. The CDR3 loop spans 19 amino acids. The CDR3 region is CASRLVWTWRGRLDTEAFF. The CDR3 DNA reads TGTGCAAGTCGCTTAGTCTGGACATGGAGGGGGCGCTTGGACACTGAAGCTTTCTTT.

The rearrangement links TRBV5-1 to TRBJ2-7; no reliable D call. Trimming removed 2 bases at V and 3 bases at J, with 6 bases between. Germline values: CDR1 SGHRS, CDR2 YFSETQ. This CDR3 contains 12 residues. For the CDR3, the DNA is TGCGCCAGCAGCTTCGGCGGCTACGAGCAGTACTTC. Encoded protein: CASSFGGYEQYF.

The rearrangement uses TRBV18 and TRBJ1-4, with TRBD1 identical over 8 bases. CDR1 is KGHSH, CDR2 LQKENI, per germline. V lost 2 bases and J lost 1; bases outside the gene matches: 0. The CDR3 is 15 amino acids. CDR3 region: CASSPDRGTNEKLFF. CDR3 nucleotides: TGTGCCAGCTCACCAGACAGGGGAACTAATGAAAAACTGTTTTTT.

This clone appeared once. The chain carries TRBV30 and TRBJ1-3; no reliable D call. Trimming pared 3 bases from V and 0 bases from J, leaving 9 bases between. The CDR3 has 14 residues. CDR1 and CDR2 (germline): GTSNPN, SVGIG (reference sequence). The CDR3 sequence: CAWRIASSGNTIYF. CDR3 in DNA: TGTGCCTGGAGAATAGCTAGCTCTGGAAACACCATATATTTT.

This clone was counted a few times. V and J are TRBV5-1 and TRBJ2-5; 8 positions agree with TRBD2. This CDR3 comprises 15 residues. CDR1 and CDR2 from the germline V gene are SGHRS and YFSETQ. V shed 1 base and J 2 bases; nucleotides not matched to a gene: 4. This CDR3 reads CASSLITSGQETQYF. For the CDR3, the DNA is TGCGCCAGCAGCTTGATTACTAGCGGACAAGAGACCCAGTACTTC.

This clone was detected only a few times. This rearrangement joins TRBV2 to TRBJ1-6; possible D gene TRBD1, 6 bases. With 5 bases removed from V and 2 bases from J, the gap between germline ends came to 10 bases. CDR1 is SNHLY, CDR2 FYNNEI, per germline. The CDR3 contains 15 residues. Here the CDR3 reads CASSSGTTYNSPLHF. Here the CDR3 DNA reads TGTGCCAGCAGTTCGGGGACAACCTATAATTCACCCCTCCACTTT.

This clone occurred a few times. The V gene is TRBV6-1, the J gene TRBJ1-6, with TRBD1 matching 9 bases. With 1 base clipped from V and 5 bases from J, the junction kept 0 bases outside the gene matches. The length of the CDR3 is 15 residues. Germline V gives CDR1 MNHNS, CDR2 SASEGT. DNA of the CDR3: TGTGCCAGCAGTGAAGGGGACAGGGATAATTCACCCCTCCACTTT. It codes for CASSEGDRDNSPLHF.

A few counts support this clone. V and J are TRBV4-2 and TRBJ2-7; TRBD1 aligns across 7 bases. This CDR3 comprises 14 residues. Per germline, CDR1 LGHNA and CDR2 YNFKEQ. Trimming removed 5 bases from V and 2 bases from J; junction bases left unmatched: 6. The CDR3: CASSLSGQAYEQYF. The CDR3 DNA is TGTGCCAGCAGCTTATCTGGACAGGCCTACGAGCAGTACTTC.

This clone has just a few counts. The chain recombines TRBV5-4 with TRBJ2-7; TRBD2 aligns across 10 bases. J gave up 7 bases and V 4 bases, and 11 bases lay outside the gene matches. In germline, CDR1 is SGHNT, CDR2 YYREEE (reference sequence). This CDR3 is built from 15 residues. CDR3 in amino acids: CASSPPSGGHGEQYF. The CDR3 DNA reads TGTGCCAGCAGCCCCCCTAGCGGGGGCCACGGTGAGCAGTACTTC. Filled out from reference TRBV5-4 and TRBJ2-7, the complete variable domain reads ETGVTQSPTHLIKTRGQQVTLRCSSQSGHNTVSWYQQALGQGPQFIFQYYREEENGRGNFPPRFSGLQFPNYSSELNVNALELDDSALYLCASSPPSGGHGEQYFGPGTRLTVT.

CDR3 nucleotides: TGTGCCAGCAGTGCCCGACAGGGGAACACTGAAGCTTTCTTT. Amino acid sequence: CASSARQGNTEAFF. This chain uses TRBV6-1 with TRBJ1-1; 7 nucleotides line up with TRBD1. With V trimmed by 4 bases and J by 1 base, 3 bases remained unmatched. Per germline, CDR1 MNHNS and CDR2 SASEGT. CDR3 length equals 14 residues.

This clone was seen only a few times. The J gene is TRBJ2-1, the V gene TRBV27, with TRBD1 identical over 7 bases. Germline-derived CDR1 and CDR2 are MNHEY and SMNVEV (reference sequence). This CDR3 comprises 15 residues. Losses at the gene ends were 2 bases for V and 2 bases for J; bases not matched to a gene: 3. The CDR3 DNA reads TGTGCCAGCAGTTTAGAGGGGGCGGCCTACAATGAGCAGTTCTTC. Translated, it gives CASSLEGAAYNEQFF.

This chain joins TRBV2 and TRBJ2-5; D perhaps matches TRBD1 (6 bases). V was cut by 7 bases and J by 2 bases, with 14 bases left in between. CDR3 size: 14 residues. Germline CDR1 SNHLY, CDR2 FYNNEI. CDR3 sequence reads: CASNSRGGQETQYF. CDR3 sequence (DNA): TGTGCCAGCAACTCCAGGGGTGGGCAAGAGACCCAGTACTTC.

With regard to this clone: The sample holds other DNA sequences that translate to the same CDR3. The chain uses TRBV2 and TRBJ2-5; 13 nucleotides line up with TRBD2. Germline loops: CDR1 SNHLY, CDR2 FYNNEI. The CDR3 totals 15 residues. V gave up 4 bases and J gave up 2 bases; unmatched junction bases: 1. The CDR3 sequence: CASSALAGGQETQYF. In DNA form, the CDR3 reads TGTGCCAGCAGTGCACTAGCGGGAGGGCAAGAGACCCAGTACTTC. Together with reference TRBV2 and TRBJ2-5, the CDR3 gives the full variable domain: EPEVTQTPSHQVTQMGQEVILRCVPISNHLYFYWYRQILGQKVEFLVSFYNNEISEKSEIFDDQFSVERPDGSNFTLKIRSTKLEDSAMYFCASSALAGGQETQYFGPGTRLLVL.

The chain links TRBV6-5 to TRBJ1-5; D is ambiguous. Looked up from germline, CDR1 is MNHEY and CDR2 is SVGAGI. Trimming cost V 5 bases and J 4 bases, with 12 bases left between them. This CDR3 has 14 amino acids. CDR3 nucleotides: TGTGCCAGCAGTGATTCTTCAGGAAATCAGCCCCAGCATTTT. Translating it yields CASSDSSGNQPQHF.

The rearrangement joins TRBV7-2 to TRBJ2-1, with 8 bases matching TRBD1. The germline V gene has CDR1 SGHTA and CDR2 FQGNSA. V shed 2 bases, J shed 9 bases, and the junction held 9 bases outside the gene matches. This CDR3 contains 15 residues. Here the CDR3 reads CASSLLVQGAGEQFF. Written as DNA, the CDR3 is TGTGCCAGCAGCTTATTGGTGCAGGGGGCCGGTGAGCAGTTCTTC.

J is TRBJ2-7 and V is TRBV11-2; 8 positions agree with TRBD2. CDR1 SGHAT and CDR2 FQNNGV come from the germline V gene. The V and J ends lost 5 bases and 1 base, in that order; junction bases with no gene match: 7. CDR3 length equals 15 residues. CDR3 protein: CASSGPRGGSYEQYF. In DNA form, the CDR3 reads TGTGCCAGCAGCGGGCCTCGGGGGGGGTCCTACGAGCAGTACTTC.

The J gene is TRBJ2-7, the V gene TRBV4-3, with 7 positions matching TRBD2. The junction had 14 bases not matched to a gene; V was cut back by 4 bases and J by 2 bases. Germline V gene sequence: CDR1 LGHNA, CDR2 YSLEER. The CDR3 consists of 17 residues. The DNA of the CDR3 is TGCGCCAGCAGCCGAGCGCCGGGAGCGGGACTTGCCTACGAGCAGTACTTC. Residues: CASSRAPGAGLAYEQYF.

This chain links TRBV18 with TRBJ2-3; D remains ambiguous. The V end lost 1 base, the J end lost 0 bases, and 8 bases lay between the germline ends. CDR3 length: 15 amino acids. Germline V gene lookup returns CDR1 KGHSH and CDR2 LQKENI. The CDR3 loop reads CASSPRAPSTDTQYF. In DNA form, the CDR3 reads TGTGCCAGCTCACCACGGGCACCCAGCACAGATACGCAGTATTTT.